These 25 T cell receptor beta chains were sequenced from one sample in a study of PD-1 blockade in classical Hodgkin lymphoma. TCRdb's copy holds only in-frame clones and misses some; the assay was immunoSEQ multiplex PCR. The sample carries approximately 160,000 clones, under 85% recorded once. Relapse after autologous stem cell transplantation occurred in every patient, and brentuximab vedotin exposure varied. The sequencing used peripheral blood mononuclear cells (PBMCs), collected before the second cycle of nivolumab. The receptor source for this set is a human donor with classical Hodgkin lymphoma.

This clone was counted a few times. J is TRBJ2-6 and V is TRBV6-1; D unclear. The length of the CDR3 is 14 residues. Trimming left V 3 bases short and J 1 base short, with 4 bases between. Germline V gene data show CDR1 as MNHNS and CDR2 as SASEGT. The chain's CDR3 is CASSEGSGANVLTF. CDR3 bases: TGTGCCAGCAGTGAGGGATCTGGGGCCAACGTCCTGACTTTC.

The chain joins TRBV5-4 to TRBJ1-2; D remains unclear. Germline assignment: CDR1 SGHNT and CDR2 YYREEE (reference sequence). Trimming left V 4 bases short and J 5 bases short, with 15 bases between. The CDR3 runs 14 residues. The CDR3 loop reads CASSADPNPYGYTF. The CDR3 DNA follows: TGTGCCAGCAGCGCGGACCCTAACCCTTATGGCTACACCTTC.

V is TRBV5-1 and J is TRBJ2-1; TRBD1 aligns across 9 bases. Germline lookup yields CDR1 SGHRS and CDR2 YFSETQ. The CDR3 runs to 15 residues. V lost 4 bases to trimming and J lost 0 bases; unmatched junction nucleotides: 2. CDR3 nucleotides: TGCGCCAGCAGCCAGGACAGGGGCTCCTACAATGAGCAGTTCTTC. It translates to CASSQDRGSYNEQFF.

The V and J genes are TRBV10-3 and TRBJ1-2; D is unclear. This CDR3 contains 13 residues. Trimming shortened V by 8 bases and J by 5 bases, and 15 bases separated the two germline ends. Germline CDR1 reads ENHRY; CDR2 reads SYGVKD. The CDR3 DNA sequence: TGTGCCATCGGCACGGGAGATGGGTATGGCTACACCTTC. The encoded protein is CAIGTGDGYGYTF.

This chain links TRBV5-1 with TRBJ2-4; either TRBD1 or TRBD2 may fit D (6 bases each). Looked up from germline, CDR1 is SGHRS and CDR2 is YFSETQ. Trimming took off 0 bases at V and 0 bases at J, with 13 bases between the two ends. There are 17 residues in the CDR3. The CDR3 reads CASSLVGGTLAKNIQYF. The CDR3 DNA follows: TGCGCCAGCAGCTTGGTAGGAGGGACACTAGCCAAAAACATTCAGTACTTC. Filled out from reference TRBV5-1 and TRBJ2-4, the complete variable domain reads KAGVTQTPRYLIKTRGQQVTLSCSPISGHRSVSWYQQTPGQGLQFLFEYFSETQRNKGNFPGRFSGRQFSNSRSEMNVSTLELGDSALYLCASSLVGGTLAKNIQYFGAGTRLSVL.

The rearrangement uses TRBV7-2 and TRBJ2-3, with unresolved D. This CDR3 is 14 amino acids long. Trimming left V 5 bases short and J 0 bases short, with 9 bases between. The germline gives CDR1 SGHTA, CDR2 FQGNSA. CDR3: CASSPRASTDTQYF. As DNA, the CDR3 is TGTGCCAGCAGCCCCCGGGCCAGCACAGATACGCAGTATTTT.

This rearrangement joins TRBV5-4 to TRBJ1-4; no reliable D call. Germline CDR1 and CDR2: SGHNT and YYREEE (reference sequence). V was pared by 1 base and J by 7 bases, with 17 bases between. This CDR3 spans 16 amino acids. The CDR3 protein is CASSLSPGSLREKLFF. DNA for the CDR3: TGTGCCAGCAGCTTGTCTCCTGGGAGTCTTCGTGAAAAACTGTTTTTT.

The chain combines TRBV7-9 with TRBJ2-7, with 9 bases fitting TRBD1. The trim removed 7 bases at V and 2 bases at J, leaving 6 bases unmatched. Germline CDR1 reads SEHNR; CDR2 reads FQNEAQ (reference sequence). This CDR3 has 14 residues. CDR3 sequence reads: CASTAGQGTYEQYF. DNA of the CDR3: TGTGCCAGCACCGCGGGACAGGGCACCTACGAGCAGTACTTC. Based on the CDR3 plus reference TRBV7-9 and TRBJ2-7, the full variable domain is DTGVSQNPRHKITKRGQNVTFRCDPISEHNRLYWYRQTLGQGPEFLTYFQNEAQLEKSRLLSDRFSAERPKGSFSTLEIQRTEQGDSAMYLCASTAGQGTYEQYFGPGTRLTVT.

This chain links TRBV7-2 with TRBJ1-4; 7 bases match TRBD1. Germline CDR1 is SGHTA and CDR2 is FQGNSA. The CDR3 has 15 amino acids. The V and J ends lost 4 bases and 6 bases, in that order; junction bases with no gene match: 8. The CDR3 loop is CASSSSGGEYEKLFF. CDR3 sequence (DNA): TGTGCCAGCAGCTCTTCAGGGGGTGAATATGAAAAACTGTTTTTT.

This clone turned up a few times. The chain recombines TRBV5-6 with TRBJ2-7; 7 positions agree with TRBD2. Germline V gives CDR1 SGHDT, CDR2 YYEEEE. The CDR3 sequence is 15 residues long. J lost 2 bases, V lost 2 bases, and 7 bases had no gene match. CDR3 protein: CASSFVTSVAYEQYF. The CDR3 DNA is TGTGCCAGCAGCTTTGTAACTAGCGTCGCCTACGAGCAGTACTTC.

The rearrangement joins TRBV6-6 to TRBJ2-5; D might be TRBD2 (6 bases). Germline V CDR1 and CDR2: MNHNY, SVGAGI (reference sequence). This CDR3 contains 12 residues. The CDR3 here is CAVAEPQETQYF. CDR3 DNA: TGTGCGGTAGCGGAGCCTCAAGAGACCCAGTACTTC.

This chain connects TRBV4-2 to TRBJ2-1; D tentatively reads TRBD1 or TRBD2 (6 bases each). The CDR3 covers 18 residues. The V gene lost 0 bases and the J gene lost 4 bases, with 19 bases spanning the gap. CDR1 and CDR2 from the germline V gene are LGHNA and YNFKEQ. This CDR3 is CASSQEEGGTRAYNEQFF. In nucleotides, the CDR3 is TGTGCCAGCAGCCAAGAAGAGGGGGGAACTAGAGCTTACAATGAGCAGTTCTTC.

CDR3 sequence: CASSAARQGQRAFF. The CDR3 DNA follows: TGTGCCAGCAGCGCCGCACGACAGGGTCAACGAGCTTTCTTT. This rearrangement joins TRBV7-2 to TRBJ1-1, with TRBD1 matching 7 bases. V was pared by 5 bases and J by 10 bases, with 13 bases of the junction left unmatched. Germline lookup yields CDR1 SGHTA and CDR2 FQGNSA. This CDR3 spans 14 amino acids. Filled out from reference TRBV7-2 and TRBJ1-1, the complete variable domain reads GAGVSQSPSNKVTEKGKDVELRCDPISGHTALYWYRQSLGQGLEFLIYFQGNSAPDKSGLPSDRFSAERTGGSVSTLTIQRTQQEDSAVYLCASSAARQGQRAFFGQGTRLTVV.

This clone appeared once. The chain has TRBV27 and TRBJ2-1; maybe TRBD1 (5 bases). The CDR3 is made up of 16 amino acids. Germline V lookup: CDR1 MNHEY, CDR2 SMNVEV (reference sequence). The ends were cut back, 3 bases at V and 1 base at J, with 13 bases in the middle. The CDR3 here is CASSFIGSGSYNEQFF. CDR3 in DNA: TGTGCCAGCAGTTTTATTGGGTCAGGGTCCTACAATGAGCAGTTCTTC.

This CDR3 is CAISESDEQYF. The CDR3 DNA follows: TGTGCCATCAGTGAGTCGGACGAGCAGTACTTC. The gene calls are TRBV10-3 and TRBJ2-7; D gene unclear. Germline V CDR1 and CDR2: ENHRY, SYGVKD. Trimming took 0 bases from V and 5 from J, leaving 2 bases between them. The CDR3 spans 11 residues.

V is TRBV7-2 and J is TRBJ2-3; D is perhaps TRBD2 (6 bases). Per germline, CDR1 SGHTA and CDR2 FQGNSA. The length of the CDR3 is 17 residues. V shed 2 bases and J shed 1 base, with 16 bases lying between them. The CDR3 loop is CASSLNRALARTDTQYF. Written as DNA, the CDR3 is TGTGCCAGCAGCTTAAATCGCGCGCTAGCGCGCACAGATACGCAGTATTTT.

This chain joins TRBV4-3 and TRBJ2-2, with TRBD2 matching over 10 bases. Germline V CDR1 and CDR2: LGHNA, YSLEER. The CDR3 is 15 amino acids. Losses at the gene ends were 5 bases for V and 6 bases for J; bases not matched to a gene: 6. CDR3: CASSILAGSSGELFF. CDR3 DNA sequence: TGCGCCAGCAGCATACTAGCGGGGTCGTCCGGGGAGCTGTTTTTT.

Concerning this clone: Other DNA sequences in this sample translate to the same CDR3. V gene TRBV7-3 combines with J gene TRBJ2-3; maybe TRBD2 (6 bases). The CDR3 contains 14 residues. Germline CDR1 and CDR2: SGHTA and FQGTGA. Trimming shortened V by 1 base and J by 4 bases, and 9 bases separated the two germline ends. The CDR3 sequence is CASSLRGGADTQYF. The CDR3 DNA follows: TGTGCCAGCAGCTTAAGAGGAGGGGCAGATACGCAGTATTTT.

The chain combines TRBV7-3 with TRBJ1-2; D unresolved. There are 15 residues in the CDR3. CDR1 SGHTA and CDR2 FQGTGA come from the germline V gene. Trimming shortened V by 0 bases and J by 0 bases, and 8 bases separated the two germline ends. The CDR3 sequence is CASSLTGGANYGYTF. DNA for the CDR3: TGTGCCAGCAGCTTAACAGGCGGTGCTAACTATGGCTACACCTTC.

The DNA for the CDR3 is TGTGCCAGTAGTATAGCCGGGGGAACCTACGAGCAGTACTTC. This encodes CASSIAGGTYEQYF. The chain employs TRBV19 and TRBJ2-7; the D gene is possibly TRBD2 (6 bases). The CDR3 has 14 amino acids. V lost 1 base to trimming and J lost 2 bases, with 9 bases between them. From germline, CDR1 is LNHDA and CDR2 SQIVND (reference sequence).

The gene calls are TRBV5-1 and TRBJ1-5; 7 nucleotides agree with TRBD1. Germline CDR1 reads SGHRS; CDR2 reads YFSETQ. V shed 4 bases and J 4 bases; nucleotides not matched to a gene: 8. There are 15 residues in the CDR3. The CDR3 region has the DNA TGCGCCAGCAGCACACCCGGGACAGAGAATCAGCCCCAGCATTTT. Amino acids: CASSTPGTENQPQHF.

The chain carries TRBV28 and TRBJ1-2, with 9 bases fitting TRBD1. Germline V gene sequence: CDR1 MDHEN, CDR2 SYDVKM. V lost 6 bases, J lost 0 bases, and 11 bases stayed unmatched. The CDR3 loop spans 17 amino acids. The CDR3 DNA sequence: TGTGCCAGCAGGGATCCGGGACAGGGACCAGCTAACTATGGCTACACCTTC. Translating it yields CASRDPGQGPANYGYTF.

The V call is TRBV27, the J call TRBJ2-7; D may be TRBD1 (5 bases). The CDR3 length is 16 residues. The V and J ends lost 5 bases and 3 bases respectively, with 20 bases between them. Germline V lookup: CDR1 MNHEY, CDR2 SMNVEV (reference sequence). The CDR3 sequence: CASSTVQGPRYYEQYF. CDR3 nucleotide sequence: TGTGCCAGCAGTACCGTCCAGGGTCCTAGGTACTACGAGCAGTACTTC.

The chain employs TRBV5-1 and TRBJ2-5; TRBD2 matches at 11 bases. Judging by the DNA end, TRBJ2-7 fits better; the J call may be wrong. The CDR3 contains 15 residues. Germline loops: CDR1 SGHRS, CDR2 YFSETQ. For the CDR3, the DNA is TGCGCCAGCAGCATGGGAACTAGCGGGGGTTACGAGCAGTACTTC. Protein: CASSMGTSGGYEQYF.

The V call is TRBV7-9, the J call TRBJ2-2; 8 bases agree with TRBD1. CDR1 and CDR2 from the germline V gene are SEHNR and FQNEAQ (reference sequence). The CDR3 has 15 residues. J lost 6 bases, V lost 5 bases, and 8 bases had no gene match. This chain's CDR3 is CASSQDRDQAGELFF. CDR3 in DNA: TGTGCCAGCAGCCAGGACAGGGACCAGGCCGGGGAGCTGTTTTTT.